A single sample is the source of the 10 T cell receptor beta chains below, sequenced in a study of blood T cell repertoires in COVID-19. The table came from immunoSEQ multiplex PCR; TCRdb's copy has only in-frame clones and leaves some out. The table records 400,000 to 500,000 clones, about 88% of them present only once. The sequenced material came from PBMCs or T cells enriched from blood (not recorded which). These receptors originate from a woman under 30 who had been exposed to COVID-19.

The J gene is TRBJ2-3, the V gene TRBV27; TRBD2 agrees at 10 bases. V lost 5 bases, J lost 4 bases, and 9 bases stayed unmatched. The V gene's germline CDR1 is MNHEY and CDR2 SMNVEV (reference sequence). The CDR3 loop spans 16 amino acids. CDR3 DNA sequence: TGTGCCAGCAGTCTTCTAGCGGGGGAGGGGGCAGATACGCAGTATTTT. Translating it yields CASSLLAGEGADTQYF.

This clone was detected only a few times. V is TRBV7-9 and J is TRBJ1-6; D gene uncertain. Looked up from germline, CDR1 is SEHNR and CDR2 is FQNEAQ (reference sequence). CDR3 length: 12 residues. V was cut by 5 bases and J by 14 bases, with 13 bases left in between. The CDR3 loop reads CASSIPGLALHF. DNA for the CDR3: TGTGCCAGCAGCATCCCTGGACTGGCCCTCCACTTT.

V usage is TRBV18 and J usage is TRBJ1-6, with a tentative D call TRBD1 (5 bases). This CDR3 has 17 amino acids. The V end lost 1 base, the J end lost 5 bases, and 15 bases lay between the germline ends. Per germline, CDR1 KGHSH and CDR2 LQKENI. The CDR3 DNA follows: TGTGCCAGCTCACCACGGGGGGGTCTGGCGGATAATTCACCCCTCCACTTT. Protein product: CASSPRGGLADNSPLHF.

This sequence joins TRBV4-1 and TRBJ2-5; D may be TRBD2 (5 bases). CDR3 length: 15 residues. CDR1 is MGHRA, CDR2 YSYEKL, per germline. V was cut by 1 base and J by 2 bases, with 11 bases left in between. The CDR3 reads CASSQGLYKQETQYF. Here the CDR3 DNA reads TGCGCCAGCAGCCAAGGACTATATAAACAAGAGACCCAGTACTTC.

V and J are TRBV11-3 and TRBJ2-2; 10 nucleotides agree with TRBD2. This CDR3 spans 18 amino acids. Germline CDR1 and CDR2: SGHNT and YENEEA. Trimming took 2 bases from V and 4 from J; bases not matched to a gene: 10. CDR3 DNA: TGTGCCAGCAGCTTAAGCGGGAGGGCCAACATTGGCACCGGGGAGCTGTTTTTT. This encodes CASSLSGRANIGTGELFF. The whole variable domain, remainder taken from reference TRBV11-3 and TRBJ2-2, is EAGVVQSPRYKIIEKKQPVAFWCNPISGHNTLYWYLQNLGQGPELLIRYENEEAVDDSQLPKDRFSAERLKGVDSTLKIQPAELGDSAVYLCASSLSGRANIGTGELFFGEGSRLTVL.

The gene calls are TRBV5-5 and TRBJ1-2; TRBD1 matches at 7 bases. The germline V gene has CDR1 SGHKS and CDR2 YYEKEE (reference sequence). The CDR3 runs 13 residues. Trimming cost V 4 bases and J 5 bases; bases outside gene matches: 5. CDR3 DNA: TGTGCCAGCAGCGGGGGACAGACATATGGCTACACCTTC. Its translation: CASSGGQTYGYTF.

The CDR3 loop reads CASSSGQREKLFF. As DNA, the CDR3 is TGTGCCAGCAGCTCGGGACAGCGTGAAAAACTGTTTTTT. The chain carries TRBV11-2 and TRBJ1-4; 7 nucleotides align to TRBD1. The ends lost 4 bases at V and 7 bases at J; junction bases unmatched: 3. This CDR3 contains 13 residues. CDR1 and CDR2 from the germline V gene are SGHAT and FQNNGV.

V is TRBV6-5 and J is TRBJ2-1; D may be TRBD2 (6 bases). This CDR3 has 12 residues. V was trimmed by 8 bases and J by 4 bases, leaving 9 bases between them. Germline values: CDR1 MNHEY, CDR2 SVGAGI. CDR3 region: CASQDYYNEQFF. The CDR3 DNA is TGTGCCAGCCAGGACTATTACAATGAGCAGTTCTTC.

This chain connects TRBV5-1 to TRBJ2-7; TRBD2 aligns across 7 bases. Germline V gene sequence: CDR1 SGHRS, CDR2 YFSETQ. The CDR3 spans 13 residues. J gave up 7 bases and V 2 bases, and 6 bases lay outside the gene matches. The CDR3 sequence: CASSFREGWEQYF. CDR3 nucleotide sequence: TGCGCCAGCAGCTTTAGGGAGGGCTGGGAGCAGTACTTC.

Remarks on this clone: The sample contains more than one DNA sequence encoding this CDR3. The V and J genes are TRBV12-3 or TRBV12-4 and TRBJ1-1, with D perhaps TRBD1 (5 bases). This CDR3 is 13 amino acids long. V was trimmed by 0 bases and J by 5 bases, leaving 7 bases between them. In DNA form, the CDR3 reads TGTGCCAGCAGTTTAGCCCGGGGGACTGAAGCTTTCTTT. It codes for CASSLARGTEAFF.